This T cell receptor beta chain came from a study of T cells in Graves' hyperthyroidism and ophthalmopathy. Overall study findings and caveats: Among thyroid clonotypes expanded above 0.001, most also appeared in blood.

TCR beta CDR3 sequences were amplified from RNA transcripts. First-round RT-PCR targeting the TCR CDR3 was performed with the HTBI primer set. From the multiplex PCR reads, TCRdb called clonotypes with MiXCR, one entry per CDR3 protein. The table has 360,000 or so distinct CDR3 sequences, roughly 15% seen once. Concerning this clonotype itself: As yet, its antigen is unknown. At one end, the junction sequence differs from germline, possibly due to a read error.

The germline gives CDR1 SSHAT, CDR2 FNYEAQ (reference sequence). The CDR3 consists of 15 residues. The source of this sequence is a woman in her sixties with Graves' ophthalmopathy. Sequencing was performed on blood. The V and J genes are TRBV7-7 and TRBJ2-1; 13 bases map to TRBD2. This CDR3 reads CASSLLAGGMDEQFF. The DNA for the CDR3 is TGTGCTAGCAGCTTACTAGCGGGAGGGATGGATGAGCAGTTCTTC.